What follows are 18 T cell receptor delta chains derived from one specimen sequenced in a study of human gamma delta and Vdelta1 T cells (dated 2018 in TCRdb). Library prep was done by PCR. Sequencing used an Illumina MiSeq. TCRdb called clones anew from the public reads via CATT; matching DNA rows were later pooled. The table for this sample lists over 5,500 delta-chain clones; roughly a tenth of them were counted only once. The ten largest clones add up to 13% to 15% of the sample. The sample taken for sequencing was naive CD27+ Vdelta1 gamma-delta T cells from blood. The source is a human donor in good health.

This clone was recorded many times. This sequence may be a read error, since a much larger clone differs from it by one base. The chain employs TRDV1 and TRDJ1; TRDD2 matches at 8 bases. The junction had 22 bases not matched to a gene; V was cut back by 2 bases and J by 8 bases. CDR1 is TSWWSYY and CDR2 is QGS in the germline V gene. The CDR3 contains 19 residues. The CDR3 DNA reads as TGTGCTCTTGGGGAAAGCCCTTCCTATCGTACTGGGTCCTTGAAAAAACTCATCTTT. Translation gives CALGESPSYRTGSLKKLIF.

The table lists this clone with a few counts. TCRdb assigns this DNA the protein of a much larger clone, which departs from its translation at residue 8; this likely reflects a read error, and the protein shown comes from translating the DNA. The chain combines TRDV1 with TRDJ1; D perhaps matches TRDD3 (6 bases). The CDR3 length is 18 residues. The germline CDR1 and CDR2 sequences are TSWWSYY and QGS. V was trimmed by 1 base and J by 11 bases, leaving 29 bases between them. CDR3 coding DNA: TGTGCTCTTGGGGAACGGCCTCACAGGGTGGGGATTCGATCGGGTCTCATCTTT. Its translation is CALGERPHRVGIRSGLIF.

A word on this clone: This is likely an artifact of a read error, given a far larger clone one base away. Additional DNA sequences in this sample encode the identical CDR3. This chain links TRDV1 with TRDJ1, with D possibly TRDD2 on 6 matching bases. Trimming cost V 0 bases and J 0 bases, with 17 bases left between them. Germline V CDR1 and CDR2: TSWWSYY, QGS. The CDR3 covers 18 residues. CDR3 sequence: CALGELPFRWRYTDKLIF. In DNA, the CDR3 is TGTGCTCTTGGGGAACTGCCCTTCCGCTGGCGGTACACCGATAAACTCATCTTT.

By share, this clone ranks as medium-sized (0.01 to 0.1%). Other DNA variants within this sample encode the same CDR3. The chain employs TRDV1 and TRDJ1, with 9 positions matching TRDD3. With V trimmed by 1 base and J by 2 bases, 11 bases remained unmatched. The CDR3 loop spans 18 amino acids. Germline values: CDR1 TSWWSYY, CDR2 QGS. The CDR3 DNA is TGTGCTCTTGGGGAACATGGGCGGGGATACGCTAGGACCGATAAACTCATCTTT. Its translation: CALGEHGRGYARTDKLIF.

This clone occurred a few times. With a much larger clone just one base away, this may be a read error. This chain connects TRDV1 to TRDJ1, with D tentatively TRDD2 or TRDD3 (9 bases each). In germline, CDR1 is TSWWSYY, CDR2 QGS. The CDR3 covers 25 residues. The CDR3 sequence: CALGPLKKGDPFLPSGGWVTDKFIF. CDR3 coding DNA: TGTGCTCTTGGGCCGTTAAAGAAAGGCGATCCCTTCCTACCGTCTGGGGGATGGGTCACCGATAAATTCATCTTT.

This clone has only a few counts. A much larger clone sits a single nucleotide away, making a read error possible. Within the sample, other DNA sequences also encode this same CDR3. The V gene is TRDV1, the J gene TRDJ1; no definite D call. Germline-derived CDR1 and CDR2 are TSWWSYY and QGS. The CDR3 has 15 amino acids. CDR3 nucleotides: TGTGCTCTTGGGGAACGCCTCCGCTACACTGATAAACTCATCTTT. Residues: CALGERLRYTDKLIF.

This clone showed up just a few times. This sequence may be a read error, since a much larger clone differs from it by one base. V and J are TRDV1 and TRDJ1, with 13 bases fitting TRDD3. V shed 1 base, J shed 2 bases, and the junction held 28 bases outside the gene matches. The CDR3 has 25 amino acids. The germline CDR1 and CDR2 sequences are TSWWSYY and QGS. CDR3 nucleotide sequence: TGTGCTCTTGGGGAACACCCGCAGAGCTCGTTAGGCTACTGGGGGATACGGGGTCTGACCGATAAACTCATCTTT. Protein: CALGEHPQSSLGYWGIRGLTDKLIF.

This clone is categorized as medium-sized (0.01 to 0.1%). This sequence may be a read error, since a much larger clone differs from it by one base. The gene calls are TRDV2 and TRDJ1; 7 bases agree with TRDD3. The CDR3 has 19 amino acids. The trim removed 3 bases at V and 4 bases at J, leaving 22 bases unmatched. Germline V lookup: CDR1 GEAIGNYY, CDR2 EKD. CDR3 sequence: CACDGVGYPYYRSSDKLIF. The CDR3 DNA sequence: TGTGCCTGTGACGGGGTGGGATACCCCTACTACCGATCGAGCGATAAACTCATCTTT.

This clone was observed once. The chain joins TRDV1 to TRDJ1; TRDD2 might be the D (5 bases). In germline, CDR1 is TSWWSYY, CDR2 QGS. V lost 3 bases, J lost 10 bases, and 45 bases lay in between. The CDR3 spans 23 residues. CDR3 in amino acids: CALGEPPFSLRGANPNPKGSLIF. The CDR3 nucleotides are TGTGCTCTTGGGGAGCCTCCTTTTTCCCTACGCGGGGCCAACCCAAACCCGAAAGGCTCACTCATCTTT.

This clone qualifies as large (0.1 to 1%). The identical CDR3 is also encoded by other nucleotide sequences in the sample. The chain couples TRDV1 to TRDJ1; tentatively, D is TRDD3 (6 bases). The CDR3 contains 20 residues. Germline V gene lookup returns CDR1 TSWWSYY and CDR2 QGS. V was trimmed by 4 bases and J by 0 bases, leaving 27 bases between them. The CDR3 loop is CALGVLFRTGRPSYTDKLIF. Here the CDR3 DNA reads TGTGCTCTTGGGGTCCTCTTTCGTACTGGGAGACCCAGTTACACCGATAAACTCATCTTT.

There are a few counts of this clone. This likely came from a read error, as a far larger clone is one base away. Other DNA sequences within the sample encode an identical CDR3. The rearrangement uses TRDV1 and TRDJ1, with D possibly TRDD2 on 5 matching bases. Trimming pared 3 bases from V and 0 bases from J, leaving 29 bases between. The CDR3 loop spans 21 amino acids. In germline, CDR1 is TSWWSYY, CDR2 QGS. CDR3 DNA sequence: TGTGCTCTTGGGGACCCCACTTCCCCCCGCTACTGCCAGTGGGACACCGATAAACTCATCTTT. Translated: CALGDPTSPRYCQWDTDKLIF.

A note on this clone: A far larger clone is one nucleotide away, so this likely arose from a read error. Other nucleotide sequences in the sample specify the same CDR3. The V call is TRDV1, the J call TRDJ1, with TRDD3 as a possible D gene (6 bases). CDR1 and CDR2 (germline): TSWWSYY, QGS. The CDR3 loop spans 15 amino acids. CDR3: CALGERTGYTDKLIF. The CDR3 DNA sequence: TGTGCTCTTGGGGAGCGCACTGGGTACACCGATAAACTCATATTT.

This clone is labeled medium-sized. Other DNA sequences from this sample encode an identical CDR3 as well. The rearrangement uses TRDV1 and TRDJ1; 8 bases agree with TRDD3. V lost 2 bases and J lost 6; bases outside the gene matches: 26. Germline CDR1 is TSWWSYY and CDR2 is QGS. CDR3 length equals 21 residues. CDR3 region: CALGEAAFPPGGRWAPYKLIF. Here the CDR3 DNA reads TGTGCTCTTGGGGAAGCAGCCTTCCCACCTGGGGGACGGTGGGCTCCTTATAAACTCATCTTT.

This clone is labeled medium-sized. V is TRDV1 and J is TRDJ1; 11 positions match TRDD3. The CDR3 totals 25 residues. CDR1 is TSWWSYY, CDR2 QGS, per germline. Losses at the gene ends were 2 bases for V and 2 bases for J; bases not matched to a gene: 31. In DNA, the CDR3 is TGTGCTCTTGGGGAAAAACGACGGGCCTCAACGCATTGGGTACTGGGGGATAGAAGGACCGATAAACTCATCTTT. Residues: CALGEKRRASTHWVLGDRRTDKLIF.

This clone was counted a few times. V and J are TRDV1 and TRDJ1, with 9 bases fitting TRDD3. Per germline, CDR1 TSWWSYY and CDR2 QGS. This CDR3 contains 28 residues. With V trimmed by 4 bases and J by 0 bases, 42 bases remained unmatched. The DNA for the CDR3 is TGTGCTCTTGGGGGTCGGCGGGTTTCCTCTAGGCCCCAAGTGGGGGATAGCCCACCTTTTCCTTACACCGATAAACTCATCTTT. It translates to CALGGRRVSSRPQVGDSPPFPYTDKLIF.

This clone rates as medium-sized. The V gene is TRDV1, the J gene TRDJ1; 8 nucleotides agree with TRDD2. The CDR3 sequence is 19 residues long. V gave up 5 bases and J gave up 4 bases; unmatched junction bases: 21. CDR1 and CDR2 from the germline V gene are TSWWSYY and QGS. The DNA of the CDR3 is TGTGCTCTTGGGAAGCTTCCTACACGTCGGTGGGGGTCTAGCGATAAACTCATCTTT. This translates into CALGKLPTRRWGSSDKLIF.

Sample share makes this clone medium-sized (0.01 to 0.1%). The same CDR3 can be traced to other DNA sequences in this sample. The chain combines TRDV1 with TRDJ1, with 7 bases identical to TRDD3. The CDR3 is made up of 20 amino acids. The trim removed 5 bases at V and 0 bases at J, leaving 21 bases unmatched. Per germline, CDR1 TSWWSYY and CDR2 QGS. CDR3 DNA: TGTGCTCTTGGGAAAGGCGTACGTGCGGGGATAGGGGGGTACACCGATAAACTCATCTTT. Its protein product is CALGKGVRAGIGGYTDKLIF.

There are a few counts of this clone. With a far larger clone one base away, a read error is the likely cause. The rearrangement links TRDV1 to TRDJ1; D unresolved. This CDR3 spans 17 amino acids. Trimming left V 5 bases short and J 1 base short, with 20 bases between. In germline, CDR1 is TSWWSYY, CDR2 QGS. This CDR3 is CALGTRIRTYPTDKLIF. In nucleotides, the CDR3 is TGTGCTCTTGGGACTCGGATCCGAACGTATCCCACCGATAAACTCATCTTT.